This TCR beta chain appears in the sequencing data of a study of esophageal squamous cell carcinoma under preoperative chemotherapy (dated by TCRdb to 2016 to 2019). With respect to the entire study: In the study, TCR repertoires were profiled in both peripheral blood T cells and tumor-infiltrating lymphocytes. In patients with esophageal squamous cell carcinoma, the study looked at what paclitaxel-nedaplatin chemotherapy did to T-cell receptor repertoires. About five patients with primary esophageal squamous cell carcinoma were included in the cohort. Repertoires from samples collected before paclitaxel-nedaplatin therapy were compared with repertoires from samples collected after the therapy. Broad study findings and their caveats: After chemotherapy, peripheral T cells showed a significant rise in TCR diversity, whereas tumor-infiltrating lymphocytes did not. Post-treatment tumor-infiltrating lymphocytes appeared to be derived in part from peripheral T cells migrating into the tumor, rather than solely from local clonal changes. Paclitaxel-nedaplatin therapy caused immediate and substantial changes in clonotype frequency, and abundant clones were more likely to contract than to amplify. Only five patients with esophageal squamous cell carcinoma were analyzed, making for a small cohort.

CDR1 is given as MNHNS and CDR2 as SASEGT, both from the germline V gene. The CDR3, cysteine through phenylalanine, is 14 amino acids long. Solely the CDR3 DNA is kept, with 42 bases framed from the first base. For this clonotype: Its antigen is currently not known. No base-level quality is on record; no much larger clone is a single base apart.

The protocol used for the library was PCR. Sequenced on a HiSeq X Ten. High-throughput sequencing was used to characterize TCR repertoires. TCRdb reworked the public reads: Q25 trimming with fastp, MiXCR clone assembly, productive beta chains retained. Each CDR3 protein appears once, grouped with its most common genes and DNA. The sample has about 12,000 distinct CDR3 sequences on record, 50% to 55% of them singletons. Roughly 17% of the sample comes from the top ten. Per the publication, the time point label means: before preoperative PTX-NDP chemotherapy. Paclitaxel-nedaplatin was administered to patients as preoperative chemotherapy before surgery.

The specimen was obtained from a patient given preoperative chemotherapy. Recombination joined TRBV6-1 with TRBJ2-2, and TRBD2 may be the D gene, going by 5 matching bases. With the DNA end fitting TRBJ2-3 better, the J assignment may be wrong. This sequence was found in a human donor with esophageal squamous cell carcinoma. The donor label of this sample is uncertain. The sequence in DNA is TGTGCCAGCAGTGAAGGATTGGGCACCGGGGAGCAGTATTTT. The encoded protein is CASSEGLGTGEQYF.